The sequence of this T cell receptor (beta chain) was determined in a study of technical replicates of blood from a handful of donors. This CDR3 comprises 14 residues. Trimming cost V 5 bases and J 4 bases; bases outside gene matches: 6. Germline CDR1 SGHTA, CDR2 FQGNSA. The method was immunoSEQ multiplex PCR; TCRdb's version includes in-frame clones alone and lacks a portion of them. The sample records about 59,000 clones, over 85% being singletons. The receptor comes from a human donor in good health. Some clones in this sample may be carry-over from other donors' samples. The rearrangement joins TRBV7-2 to TRBJ1-2, with 8 nucleotides matching TRBD1. Sequencing was carried out using PBMCs. This chain's CDR3 is CASSPDRESYGYTF. CDR3 nucleotide sequence: TGTGCCAGCAGCCCGGACAGGGAGAGCTATGGCTACACCTTC.